This T cell receptor beta chain was recovered during a study of blood T cells in healthy people across ages. Study in general: Template switching recovered approximately one barcoded beta molecule for every two T cells.

Primers used in a second PCR of roughly 6 to 12 cycles were a sample-barcoded 5' primer and a J-beta primer mix. Each cDNA molecule was tagged by a template-switch adaptor with 12 random nucleotides. TCRdb re-called the 5' RACE reads with MiXCR, one entry per CDR3 protein. The data show 450,000 to 700,000 distinct CDR3 sequences, roughly 29% seen once. Trimming took off 4 bases at V and 2 bases at J, with 11 bases between the two ends. Germline-derived CDR1 and CDR2 are ENHRY and SYGVKD. This CDR3 spans 14 amino acids. This clonotype was obtained from a woman aged 70-85 years in good health. The chain recombines TRBV10-3 with TRBJ1-1; D unclear. Sequenced input: blood. CDR3 sequence: CAISGKGGNTEAFF. CDR3 in DNA: TGTGCCATCAGTGGAAAGGGAGGAAACACTGAAGCTTTCTTT.